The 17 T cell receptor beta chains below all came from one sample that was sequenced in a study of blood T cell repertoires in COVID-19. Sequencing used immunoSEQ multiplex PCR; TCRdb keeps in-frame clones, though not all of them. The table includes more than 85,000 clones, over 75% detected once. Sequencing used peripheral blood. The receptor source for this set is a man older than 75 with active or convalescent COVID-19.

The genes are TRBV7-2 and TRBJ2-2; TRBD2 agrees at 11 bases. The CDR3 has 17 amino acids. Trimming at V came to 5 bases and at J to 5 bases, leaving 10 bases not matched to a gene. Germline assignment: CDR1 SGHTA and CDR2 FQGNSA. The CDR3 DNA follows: TGTGCCAGCAGCACCAATAGCGGGGGGGCCTTAACCGGGGAGCTGTTTTTT. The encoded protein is CASSTNSGGALTGELFF.

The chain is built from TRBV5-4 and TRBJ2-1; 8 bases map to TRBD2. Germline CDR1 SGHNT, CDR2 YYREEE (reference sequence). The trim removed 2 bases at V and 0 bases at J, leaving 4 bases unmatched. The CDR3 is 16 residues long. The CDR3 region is CASSFPSGSSYNEQFF. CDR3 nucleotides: TGTGCCAGCAGCTTCCCCAGCGGGAGCTCCTACAATGAGCAGTTCTTC.

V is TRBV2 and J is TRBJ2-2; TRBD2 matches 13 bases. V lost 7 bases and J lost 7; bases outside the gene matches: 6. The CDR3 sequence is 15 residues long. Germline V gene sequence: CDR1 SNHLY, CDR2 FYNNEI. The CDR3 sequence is CASNRLAGGGGELFF. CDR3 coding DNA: TGTGCCAGCAATAGACTAGCGGGGGGAGGCGGGGAGCTGTTTTTT.

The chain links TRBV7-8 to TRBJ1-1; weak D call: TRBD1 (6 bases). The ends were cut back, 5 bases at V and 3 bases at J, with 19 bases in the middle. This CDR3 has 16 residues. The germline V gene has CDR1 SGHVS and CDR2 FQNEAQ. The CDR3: CASSPGSTGFHTEAFF. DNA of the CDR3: TGTGCCAGCAGCCCTGGTTCCACAGGGTTTCACACTGAAGCTTTCTTT.

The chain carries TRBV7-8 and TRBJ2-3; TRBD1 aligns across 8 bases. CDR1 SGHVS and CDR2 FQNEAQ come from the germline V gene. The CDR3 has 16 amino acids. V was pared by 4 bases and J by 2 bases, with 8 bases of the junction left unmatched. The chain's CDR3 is CASSSDRDRYTDTQYF. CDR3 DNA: TGTGCCAGCAGCTCAGACCGGGACAGGTACACAGATACGCAGTATTTT. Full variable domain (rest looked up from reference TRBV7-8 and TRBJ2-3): GAGVSQSPRYKVAKRGQDVALRCDPISGHVSLFWYQQALGQGPEFLTYFQNEAQLDKSGLPSDRFFAERPEGSVSTLKIQRTQQEDSAVYLCASSSDRDRYTDTQYFGPGTRLTVL.

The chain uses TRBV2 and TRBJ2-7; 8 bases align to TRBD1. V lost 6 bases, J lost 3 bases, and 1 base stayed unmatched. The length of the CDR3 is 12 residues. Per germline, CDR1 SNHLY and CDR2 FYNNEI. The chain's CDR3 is CASSGQGYEQYF. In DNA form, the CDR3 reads TGTGCCAGCAGCGGACAGGGCTACGAGCAGTACTTC.

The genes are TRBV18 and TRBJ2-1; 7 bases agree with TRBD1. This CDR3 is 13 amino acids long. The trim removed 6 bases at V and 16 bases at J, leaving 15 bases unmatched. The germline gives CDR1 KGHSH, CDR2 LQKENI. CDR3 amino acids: CASSPQTGKALFF. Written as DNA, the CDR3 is TGTGCCAGCTCCCCCCAGACAGGGAAGGCCTTATTCTTC. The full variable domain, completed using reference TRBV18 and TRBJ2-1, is NAGVMQNPRHLVRRRGQEARLRCSPMKGHSHVYWYRQLPEEGLKFMVYLQKENIIDESGMPKERFSAEFPKEGPSILRIQQVVRGDSAAYFCASSPQTGKALFFGPGTRLTVL.

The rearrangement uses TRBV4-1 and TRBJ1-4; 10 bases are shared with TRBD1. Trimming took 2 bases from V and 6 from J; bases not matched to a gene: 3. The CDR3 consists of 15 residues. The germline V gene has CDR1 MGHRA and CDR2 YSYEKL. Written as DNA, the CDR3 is TGCGCCAGCAGCCAACCCGGACAGGGGGATGAAAAACTGTTTTTT. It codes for CASSQPGQGDEKLFF.

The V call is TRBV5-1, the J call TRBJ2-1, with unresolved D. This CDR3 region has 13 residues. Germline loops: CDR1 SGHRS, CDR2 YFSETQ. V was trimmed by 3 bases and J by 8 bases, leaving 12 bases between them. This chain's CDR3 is CASSYASGYEQFF. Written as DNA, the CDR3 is TGCGCCAGCAGCTACGCGTCCGGTTATGAGCAGTTCTTC.

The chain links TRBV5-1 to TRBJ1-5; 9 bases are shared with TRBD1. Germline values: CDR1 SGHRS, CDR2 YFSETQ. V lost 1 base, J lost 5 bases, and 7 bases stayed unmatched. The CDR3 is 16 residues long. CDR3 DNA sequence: TGCGCCAGCAGCTTGACCCCGGGACAGGGATATCAGCCCCAGCATTTT. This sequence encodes CASSLTPGQGYQPQHF.

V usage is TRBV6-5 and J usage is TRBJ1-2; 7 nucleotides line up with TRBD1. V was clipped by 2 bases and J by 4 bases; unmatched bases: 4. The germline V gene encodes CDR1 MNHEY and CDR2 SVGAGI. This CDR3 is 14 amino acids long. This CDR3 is CASSYRDSSYGYTF. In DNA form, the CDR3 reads TGTGCCAGCAGTTACCGGGACAGCTCCTATGGCTACACCTTC.

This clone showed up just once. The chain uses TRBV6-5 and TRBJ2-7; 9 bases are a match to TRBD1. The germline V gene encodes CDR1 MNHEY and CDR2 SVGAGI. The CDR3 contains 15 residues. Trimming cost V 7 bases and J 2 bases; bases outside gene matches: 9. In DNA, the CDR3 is TGTGCCAGCAATGTCGCGGGACAGGGAACCTACGAGCAGTACTTC. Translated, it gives CASNVAGQGTYEQYF.

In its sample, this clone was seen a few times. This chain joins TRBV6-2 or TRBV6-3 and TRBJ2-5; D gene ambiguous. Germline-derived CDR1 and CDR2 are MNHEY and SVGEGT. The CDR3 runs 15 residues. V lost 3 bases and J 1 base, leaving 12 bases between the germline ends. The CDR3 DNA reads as TGTGCCAGCAGTTATCCGGGTAGACTCCAAGAGACCCAGTACTTC. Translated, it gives CASSYPGRLQETQYF.

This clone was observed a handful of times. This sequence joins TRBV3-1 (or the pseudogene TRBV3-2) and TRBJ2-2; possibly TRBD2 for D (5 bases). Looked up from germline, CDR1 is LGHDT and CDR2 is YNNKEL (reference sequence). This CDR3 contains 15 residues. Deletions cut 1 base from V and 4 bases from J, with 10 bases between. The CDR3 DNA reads TGTGCCAGCAGCCAAGCGGGGAAGAGCACCGGGGAGCTGTTTTTT. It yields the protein CASSQAGKSTGELFF.

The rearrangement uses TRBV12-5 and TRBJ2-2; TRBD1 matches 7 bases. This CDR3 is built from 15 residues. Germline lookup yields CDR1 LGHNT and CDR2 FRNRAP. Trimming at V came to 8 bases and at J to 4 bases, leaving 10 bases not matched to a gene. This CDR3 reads CASSQTGASTGELFF. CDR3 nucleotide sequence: TGTGCTAGTAGTCAAACAGGGGCGAGCACCGGGGAGCTGTTTTTT. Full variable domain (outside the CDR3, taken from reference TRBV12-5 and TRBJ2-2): DARVTQTPRHKVTEMGQEVTMRCQPILGHNTVFWYRQTMMQGLELLAYFRNRAPLDDSGMPKDRFSAEMPDATLATLKIQPSEPRDSAVYFCASSQTGASTGELFFGEGSRLTVL.

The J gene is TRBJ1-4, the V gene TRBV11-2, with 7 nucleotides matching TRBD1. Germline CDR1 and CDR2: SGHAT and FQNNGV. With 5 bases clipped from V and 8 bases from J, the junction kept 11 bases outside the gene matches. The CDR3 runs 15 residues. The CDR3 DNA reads TGTGCCAGCAGCCTGAACAGAGGGGGCCAGGAAAAACTGTTTTTT. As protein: CASSLNRGGQEKLFF.

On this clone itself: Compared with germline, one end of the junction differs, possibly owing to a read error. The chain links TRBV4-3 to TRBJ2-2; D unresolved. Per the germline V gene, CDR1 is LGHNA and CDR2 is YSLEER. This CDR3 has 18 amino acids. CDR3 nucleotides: TGCGCCAGCAGCCAAGGGAGTCATCGGCAACCGAACCCCGGGGAGCTGTTTTTT. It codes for CASSQGSHRQPNPGELFF.